The 32 T cell receptor beta chains listed next were all sequenced from one sample in a study of cytomegalovirus exposure and HLA in healthy donors. Produced via immunoSEQ multiplex PCR; TCRdb's table is partial and in-frame only. This sample yields 240,000 or so clones, of which approximately 86% are seen a single time; 1% to 1.5% belongs to the top ten. Sequenced: PBMCs. These receptor sequences come from a woman in her thirties in good health and CMV-seropositive.

The rearrangement links TRBV28 to TRBJ1-2; 7 bases fit TRBD1. The CDR3 contains 16 residues. The J segment lost 7 bases and the V segment lost 1 base, leaving 12 bases of the junction unmatched. Germline V lookup: CDR1 MDHEN, CDR2 SYDVKM. Here the CDR3 reads CASSLSPRGTITGYTF. The DNA of the CDR3 is TGTGCCAGCAGTTTATCTCCCAGGGGGACCATTACTGGCTACACCTTC.

The J gene is TRBJ2-7, the V gene TRBV9, with 11 bases matching TRBD1. CDR3 size: 15 residues. Germline CDR1 and CDR2: SGDLS and YYNGEE. Germline trimming cut 4 bases from V and 3 bases from J; bases unmatched to any gene: 6. The CDR3 DNA reads as TGTGCCAGCAGCACCCGGACAGGGGGCTTCTACGAGCAGTACTTC. Its translation is CASSTRTGGFYEQYF.

The DNA of the CDR3 is TGTGCCAGCAGTTTATCGATGGCCTTCTGGAACACTGAAGCTTTCTTT. This translates into CASSLSMAFWNTEAFF. The J gene is TRBJ1-1, the V gene TRBV27; D remains ambiguous. Trimming stripped 0 bases from V and 1 base from J, with 12 bases between. The CDR3 has 16 amino acids. Germline CDR1 MNHEY, CDR2 SMNVEV (reference sequence).

The genes are TRBV5-1 and TRBJ1-3; weak D call: TRBD1 (6 bases). This CDR3 is built from 16 residues. The ends were cut back, 0 bases at V and 0 bases at J, with 10 bases in the middle. The germline V gene encodes CDR1 SGHRS and CDR2 YFSETQ. In nucleotides, the CDR3 is TGCGCCAGCAGCTTGGCCGGACAGTACTCTGGAAACACCATATATTTT. Its protein is CASSLAGQYSGNTIYF.

The rearrangement joins TRBV2 to TRBJ2-5; a weak D match, TRBD2 (5 bases). The germline V gene has CDR1 SNHLY and CDR2 FYNNEI. CDR3 length: 12 residues. V was shortened by 4 bases and J by 7 bases, with 10 bases between the two germline ends. The CDR3 loop reads CASSAGIATQYF. The CDR3 region has the DNA TGTGCCAGCAGTGCCGGGATAGCGACCCAGTACTTC.

J is TRBJ1-1 and V is TRBV10-1, with D tentatively TRBD1 (6 bases). CDR1 and CDR2 from the germline V gene are WNHNN and SYGVQD (reference sequence). Trimming pared 7 bases from V and 1 base from J, leaving 7 bases between. This CDR3 contains 12 residues. CDR3 nucleotide sequence: TGCGCCAGCAAGGGACAGAACACTGAAGCTTTCTTT. Amino acid sequence: CASKGQNTEAFF.

The chain carries TRBV19 and TRBJ2-7; 7 bases match TRBD1. The length of the CDR3 is 15 residues. The V and J ends lost 4 bases and 4 bases, in that order; junction bases with no gene match: 10. Germline values: CDR1 LNHDA, CDR2 SQIVND (reference sequence). Here the CDR3 reads CASSKTDRTPYEQYF. The DNA for the CDR3 is TGTGCCAGTAGTAAAACGGACAGGACCCCATACGAGCAGTACTTC.

This rearrangement joins TRBV6-5 to TRBJ1-2; possible D gene TRBD1, 6 bases. This CDR3 has 14 amino acids. CDR1 is MNHEY and CDR2 is SVGAGI in the germline V gene. The ends were cut back, 1 base at V and 1 base at J, with 7 bases in the middle. The CDR3 sequence: CASSYLGGNYGYTF. The DNA for the CDR3 is TGTGCCAGCAGTTACTTAGGGGGTAACTATGGCTACACCTTC.

The J gene is TRBJ1-1, the V gene TRBV10-1, with TRBD1 as a possible D gene (5 bases). The CDR3 is 16 residues long. The V end lost 0 bases, the J end lost 1 base, and 12 bases lay between the germline ends. Germline CDR1 is WNHNN and CDR2 is SYGVQD (reference sequence). The CDR3 DNA reads as TGCGCCAGCAGTGAGTCTTTGACAGAGCCGAACACTGAAGCTTTCTTT. It yields the protein CASSESLTEPNTEAFF.

The V gene is TRBV9, the J gene TRBJ2-3, with 8 bases lining up with TRBD2. After removal of 0 bases from V and 6 bases from J, the junction contained 6 bases not matched to a gene. The CDR3 consists of 15 residues. Germline CDR1 SGDLS, CDR2 YYNGEE. In nucleotides, the CDR3 is TGTGCCAGCAGCGTAGGTGGCGGGGGGACTGATACGCAGTATTTT. It yields the protein CASSVGGGGTDTQYF. The entire variable domain, with the rest obtained from reference TRBV9 and TRBJ2-3, is as follows: DSGVTQTPKHLITATGQRVTLRCSPRSGDLSVYWYQQSLDQGLQFLIQYYNGEERAKGNILERFSAQQFPDLHSELNLSSLELGDSALYFCASSVGGGGTDTQYFGPGTRLTVL.

This clone occurred once. The chain carries TRBV7-8 and TRBJ2-4, with D possibly TRBD2 on 5 matching bases. CDR3 length: 16 amino acids. Trimming pared 2 bases from V and 2 bases from J, leaving 13 bases between. Germline CDR1 is SGHVS and CDR2 is FQNEAQ. The CDR3 region has the DNA TGTGCCAGCAGCTTATATATTGGGGAGACCAAAAACATTCAGTACTTC. Translation gives CASSLYIGETKNIQYF.

In nucleotides, the CDR3 is TGTGCCAGTAGTAGTCTCGACAGTACATATAGCAATCAGCCCCAGCATTTT. Amino acids: CASSSLDSTYSNQPQHF. The rearrangement uses TRBV19 and TRBJ1-5, with D maybe TRBD1 (5 bases). The CDR3 has 17 residues. Germline V CDR1 and CDR2: LNHDA, SQIVND (reference sequence). The V gene lost 4 bases and the J gene lost 0 bases, with 16 bases spanning the gap.

The chain is built from TRBV6-1 and TRBJ1-2; a weak D match, TRBD1 (5 bases). V lost 6 bases and J 2 bases, leaving 10 bases between the germline ends. Germline-derived CDR1 and CDR2 are MNHNS and SASEGT. This CDR3 region has 13 residues. The CDR3 DNA reads TGTGCCAGCAGGGAGACAGAAAACTATGGCTACACCTTC. This translates into CASRETENYGYTF.

The CDR3 nucleotides are TGCGCCAGCAGCCAAGATGAGACGGGTTTGTACGAGCAGTACTTC. It translates to CASSQDETGLYEQYF. The gene calls are TRBV4-1 and TRBJ2-7, with D uncertain. Germline loops: CDR1 MGHRA, CDR2 YSYEKL. V was clipped by 0 bases and J by 4 bases, with 13 bases between them. This CDR3 is built from 15 residues.

This sequence joins TRBV27 and TRBJ2-7; 13 bases line up with TRBD2. Trimming took 5 bases from V and 3 from J; bases not matched to a gene: 7. This CDR3 has 16 amino acids. Germline lookup yields CDR1 MNHEY and CDR2 SMNVEV (reference sequence). Here the CDR3 reads CASSAGLAGIGYEQYF. The CDR3 bases are TGTGCCAGCAGTGCGGGACTAGCGGGAATTGGCTACGAGCAGTACTTC.

The chain has TRBV7-9 and TRBJ1-2; TRBD1 might be the D (5 bases). Germline CDR1 is SEHNR and CDR2 is FQNEAQ (reference sequence). The CDR3 extends over 14 amino acids. The V and J ends lost 3 bases and 4 bases respectively, with 12 bases between them. As DNA, the CDR3 is TGTGCCAGCAGCTTTGGGCAGGGAGGCTATGGCTACACCTTC. Translation: CASSFGQGGYGYTF. Using reference TRBV7-9 and TRBJ1-2 for the parts outside the CDR3, the full variable domain is DTGVSQNPRHKITKRGQNVTFRCDPISEHNRLYWYRQTLGQGPEFLTYFQNEAQLEKSRLLSDRFSAERPKGSFSTLEIQRTEQGDSAMYLCASSFGQGGYGYTFGSGTRLTVV.

The V call is TRBV27, the J call TRBJ2-3; 12 nucleotides match TRBD2. J was trimmed by 7 bases and V by 6 bases; bases with no gene match: 8. The germline gives CDR1 MNHEY, CDR2 SMNVEV (reference sequence). The CDR3 spans 15 residues. The CDR3 sequence: CASSPTSGRIHTQYF. The CDR3 DNA reads as TGTGCCAGCAGCCCTACTAGCGGGAGGATTCATACGCAGTATTTT.

This clone was seen once. This chain connects TRBV4-1 to TRBJ1-4, with 7 positions matching TRBD1. The germline gives CDR1 MGHRA, CDR2 YSYEKL. The CDR3 has 15 residues. V lost 4 bases and J lost 2; bases outside the gene matches: 4. The CDR3 nucleotides are TGCGCCAGCAGCCGCACACAGGGGACTAATGAAAAACTGTTTTTT. The encoded protein is CASSRTQGTNEKLFF.

This clone was counted a single time. The chain employs TRBV4-1 and TRBJ1-5; weak D call: TRBD1 (5 bases). Trimming took 4 bases from V and 4 from J, leaving 8 bases between them. The CDR3 sequence is 13 residues long. The germline V gene encodes CDR1 MGHRA and CDR2 YSYEKL. The CDR3 loop is CASSRDRNQPQHF. The CDR3 DNA follows: TGCGCCAGCAGCCGAGACAGAAATCAGCCCCAGCATTTT.

The chain links TRBV7-8 to TRBJ2-2; 12 nucleotides agree with TRBD2. The germline V gene has CDR1 SGHVS and CDR2 FQNEAQ. Germline trimming cut 5 bases from V and 8 bases from J; bases unmatched to any gene: 12. This CDR3 is 17 amino acids long. The CDR3 loop reads CASSQQWTSGDKGELFF. The CDR3 DNA reads TGTGCCAGCAGCCAGCAATGGACTAGCGGGGACAAGGGGGAGCTGTTTTTT.

The chain is built from TRBV19 and TRBJ2-6; the match to TRBD1 covers 8 bases. The CDR3 is 18 amino acids. Trimming removed 1 base from V and 2 bases from J; junction bases left unmatched: 7. Germline V lookup: CDR1 LNHDA, CDR2 SQIVND (reference sequence). The CDR3 DNA is TGTGCCAGTAGTATAGCCGGGCAGGGGGCTACTGGGGCCAACGTCCTGACTTTC. Amino acid sequence: CASSIAGQGATGANVLTF.

This chain uses TRBV19 with TRBJ1-2, with TRBD1 as a possible D gene (5 bases). V was trimmed by 5 bases and J by 4 bases, leaving 17 bases between them. The CDR3 is made up of 15 amino acids. In germline, CDR1 is LNHDA, CDR2 SQIVND (reference sequence). For the CDR3, the DNA is TGTGCCAGTAGTCTGCAGGGCGGCCTCCCCTATGGCTACACCTTC. Its translation: CASSLQGGLPYGYTF.

This clone was seen a single time. The V and J genes are TRBV30 and TRBJ2-2, with 7 positions matching TRBD2. The CDR3 is 16 residues long. V was pared by 1 base and J by 0 bases, with 5 bases of the junction left unmatched. Looked up from germline, CDR1 is GTSNPN and CDR2 is SVGIG (reference sequence). The DNA for the CDR3 is TGTGCCTGGAGTGCTAAAAGCGGGACGAACACCGGGGAGCTGTTTTTT. As protein: CAWSAKSGTNTGELFF.

V and J are TRBV5-1 and TRBJ1-5; D not certain. Trimming pared 0 bases from V and 7 bases from J, leaving 14 bases between. This CDR3 comprises 15 residues. The germline CDR1 and CDR2 sequences are SGHRS and YFSETQ. The CDR3 sequence: CASSLGGSIGQPQHF. CDR3 nucleotide sequence: TGCGCCAGCAGCTTGGGCGGCAGCATCGGGCAGCCCCAGCATTTT.

J is TRBJ1-4 and V is TRBV28; 7 nucleotides agree with TRBD1. With V trimmed by 8 bases and J by 11 bases, 14 bases remained unmatched. Germline lookup yields CDR1 MDHEN and CDR2 SYDVKM. The CDR3 runs to 14 residues. The DNA of the CDR3 is TGTGCCAGCTGGGAGACAGGGCAAAAGTGGAAACTGTTTTTT. This codes for CASWETGQKWKLFF.

The chain links TRBV4-1 to TRBJ2-3, with 9 bases that match TRBD2. CDR3 length: 20 amino acids. Germline V gene lookup returns CDR1 MGHRA and CDR2 YSYEKL. J lost 5 bases, V lost 0 bases, and 18 bases had no gene match. CDR3 region: CASSQDSGLAGTPHRDTQYF. The CDR3 coding sequence is TGCGCCAGCAGCCAAGATAGCGGCCTAGCGGGGACGCCTCATAGAGATACGCAGTATTTT.

The chain employs TRBV28 and TRBJ2-7; TRBD1 matches 7 bases. The CDR3 length is 14 residues. CDR1 and CDR2 (germline): MDHEN, SYDVKM. V gave up 7 bases and J gave up 4 bases; unmatched junction bases: 10. The CDR3 loop is CASISGTEIYEQYF. CDR3 DNA: TGTGCCAGCATTTCCGGGACAGAAATTTACGAGCAGTACTTC.

The chain is built from TRBV4-1 and TRBJ2-7; D is unresolved. Germline V gene data show CDR1 as MGHRA and CDR2 as YSYEKL. The V end was cut by 0 bases, the J end by 2 bases, with 8 bases between. CDR3 length: 14 residues. CDR3 bases: TGCGCCAGCAGCCAAGACAATAAGCCCTACGAGCAGTACTTC. Its translation: CASSQDNKPYEQYF.

The chain uses TRBV9 and TRBJ1-1, with TRBD1 matching 8 bases. The CDR3 has 14 residues. V shed 5 bases and J 4 bases; nucleotides not matched to a gene: 7. Germline CDR1 and CDR2: SGDLS and YYNGEE. This CDR3 reads CASSAGGAGTEAFF. CDR3 sequence (DNA): TGTGCCAGCAGTGCAGGGGGCGCGGGCACTGAAGCTTTCTTT. Supplemented by reference TRBV9 and TRBJ1-1, the full variable domain reads DSGVTQTPKHLITATGQRVTLRCSPRSGDLSVYWYQQSLDQGLQFLIQYYNGEERAKGNILERFSAQQFPDLHSELNLSSLELGDSALYFCASSAGGAGTEAFFGQGTRLTVV.

V gene TRBV6-5 combines with J gene TRBJ1-1; no definite D call. The CDR3 runs 15 residues. Germline CDR1 and CDR2: MNHEY and SVGAGI. Trimming left V 6 bases short and J 2 bases short, with 16 bases between. CDR3 in amino acids: CASRARTGTNTEAFF. The CDR3 DNA reads TGTGCCAGCAGAGCCCGCACGGGTACTAACACTGAAGCTTTCTTT.

The rearrangement uses TRBV5-1 and TRBJ2-3; no clear D. V dropped 0 bases and J dropped 1 base, with 9 bases sitting between them. The CDR3 spans 15 residues. Germline V gene data show CDR1 as SGHRS and CDR2 as YFSETQ. The CDR3 reads CASSLAPSGTDTQYF. The CDR3 nucleotides are TGCGCCAGCAGCTTGGCCCCGTCGGGCACAGATACGCAGTATTTT.

The chain combines TRBV6-6 with TRBJ1-5, with TRBD1 as a possible D gene (6 bases). The V and J ends lost 2 bases and 3 bases respectively, with 8 bases between them. Germline CDR1 is MNHNY and CDR2 is SVGAGI (reference sequence). CDR3 length equals 14 residues. The CDR3 DNA follows: TGTGCCAGCAGTTACGGGGACACCAATCAGCCCCAGCATTTT. This sequence encodes CASSYGDTNQPQHF.